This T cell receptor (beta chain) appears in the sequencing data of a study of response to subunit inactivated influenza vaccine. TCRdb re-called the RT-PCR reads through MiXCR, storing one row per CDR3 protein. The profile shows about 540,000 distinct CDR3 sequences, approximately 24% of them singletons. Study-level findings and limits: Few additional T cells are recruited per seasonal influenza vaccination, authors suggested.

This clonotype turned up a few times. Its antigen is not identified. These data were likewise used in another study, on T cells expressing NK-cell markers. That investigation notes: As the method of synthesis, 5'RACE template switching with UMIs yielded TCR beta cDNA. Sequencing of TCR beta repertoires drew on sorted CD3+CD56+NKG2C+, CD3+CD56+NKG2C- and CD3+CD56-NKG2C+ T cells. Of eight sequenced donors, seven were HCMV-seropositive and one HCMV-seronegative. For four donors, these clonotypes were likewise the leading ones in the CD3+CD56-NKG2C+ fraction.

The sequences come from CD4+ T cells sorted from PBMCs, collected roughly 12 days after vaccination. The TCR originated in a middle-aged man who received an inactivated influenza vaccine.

The CDR3 DNA follows: TGTGCCAGCAGTTTAGTGACAGGGGGTTGGGAGACCCAGTACTTC. Its protein product is CASSLVTGGWETQYF. V usage is TRBV12-3 or TRBV12-4 and J usage is TRBJ2-5; 9 bases are a match to TRBD1. The CDR3 is made up of 15 amino acids. Germline trimming cut 1 base from V and 5 bases from J; bases unmatched to any gene: 5.